A selection of T cell receptor beta chains follows, all from one sample in a study of blood T cells in healthy people across ages. Using its own MiXCR run on the 5' RACE reads, TCRdb lists one record per CDR3 protein. The sample shows roughly 680,000 distinct CDR3 sequences, 40% to 65% of them seen only once. Input material: blood. These receptors all stem from a woman of 80 years or more in good health. Each CDR3 is given with its conserved first and last residue. A D gene is named only where the DNA matches it firmly. Not all rows give a size; the values are once, few, many and, for expanded clones, a class.

clone_size	v_call	j_call	d_call	cdr3_length	cdr3_aa	cdr3_nt
many	TRBV29-1	TRBJ2-7	TRBD1	13	CSVKTGEDYEQYF	TGCAGCGTTAAGACAGGGGAAGACTACGAGCAGTACTTC
.	TRBV18	TRBJ2-2	.	16	CASSRSGIMNTGELFF	TGTGCCAGCTCACGTTCGGGGATCATGAACACCGGGGAGCTGTTTTTT
.	TRBV9	TRBJ2-3	TRBD1	15	CASSTGTAISDTQYF	TGTGCCAGCAGCACAGGGACAGCTATTTCCGATACGCAGTATTTT
many	TRBV12-3/TRBV12-4	TRBJ1-2	.	13	CASTFSPGGGYTF	TGTGCCAGCACTTTTTCCCCCGGCGGGGGCTACACCTTC
few	TRBV3-1	TRBJ2-2	.	12	CASSRESGELFF	TGTGCCAGCAGCCGTGAGTCCGGGGAGCTGTTTTTT
.	TRBV20-1	TRBJ2-7	.	14	CSALGGTLAYEQYF	TGCAGTGCTTTAGGGGGGACGCTCGCCTACGAGCAGTACTTC
.	TRBV5-1	TRBJ2-3	TRBD1	17	CASSGSDRPLYTDTQYF	TGCGCCAGCAGCGGATCGGACAGGCCCCTATACACAGATACGCAGTATTTT
many	TRBV7-9	TRBJ2-1	TRBD2	14	CASSFSGRESEQFF	TGTGCCAGCAGCTTCAGCGGGAGGGAGAGTGAGCAGTTCTTC
many	TRBV15	TRBJ1-2	.	13	CATSSSGVYGYTF	TGTGCCACCAGCAGCTCCGGGGTCTATGGCTACACCTTC
.	TRBV9	TRBJ1-6	.	14	CASSVSGANSPLHF	TGTGCCAGCAGCGTGTCAGGGGCAAATTCACCCCTCCACTTT
.	TRBV5-1	TRBJ1-6	TRBD1	15	CASSSGQEINSPLHF	TGCGCCAGCAGCTCGGGACAGGAGATCAATTCACCCCTCCACTTT
once	TRBV29-1	TRBJ1-2	.	12	CSVAGQHYGYTF	TGCAGCGTTGCTGGACAGCATTATGGCTACACCTTC
.	TRBV10-3	TRBJ2-2	.	15	CAISRKAGDTGELFF	TGTGCCATCAGTCGCAAAGCGGGTGACACCGGGGAGCTGTTTTTT
many	TRBV20-1	TRBJ2-3	.	17	CSARDPRQAPSTDTQYF	TGCAGTGCTAGAGACCCGCGACAGGCACCTAGCACAGATACGCAGTATTTT
.	TRBV20-1	TRBJ2-2	TRBD1	16	CSALGQGILNTGELFF	TGCAGTGCCCTGGGACAGGGGATATTGAACACCGGGGAGCTGTTTTTT
many	TRBV20-1	TRBJ2-7	.	16	CSADPGVRGFTYEQYF	TGCAGTGCTGACCCTGGGGTCCGGGGTTTTACCTACGAGCAGTACTTC
.	TRBV20-1	TRBJ2-1	.	12	CSAMGGGDEQFF	TGCAGTGCGATGGGAGGAGGGGATGAGCAGTTCTTC
.	TRBV28	TRBJ2-7	.	12	CASHMGPYEQYF	TGTGCCAGCCACATGGGACCCTACGAGCAGTACTTC
many	TRBV7-2	TRBJ2-7	TRBD2	13	CASSFGLADVQYF	TGTGCCAGCAGCTTCGGACTAGCGGATGTGCAGTACTTC
.	TRBV20-1	TRBJ1-2	.	13	CSASRTSNYGYTF	TGCAGTGCTAGTCGGACGAGTAACTATGGCTACACCTTC
.	TRBV5-1	TRBJ2-3	.	13	CASSPMGTDTQYF	TGCGCCAGCAGCCCGATGGGCACAGATACGCAGTATTTT
many	TRBV7-2	TRBJ1-2	.	14	CASSLGGERYGYTF	TGTGCCAGCAGCTTAGGAGGGGAGCGGTATGGCTACACCTTC
once	TRBV9	TRBJ1-2	.	16	CASSVERRPDNYGYTF	TGTGCCAGCAGCGTAGAGAGGAGACCCGATAACTATGGCTACACCTTC
many	TRBV24-1	TRBJ1-2	.	12	CATSDSAWDYTF	TGTGCCACCAGTGACAGTGCCTGGGACTACACCTTC
many	TRBV20-1	TRBJ2-3	.	14	CSARTGLHTDTQYF	TGCAGTGCTAGGACGGGACTCCACACAGATACGCAGTATTTT
.	TRBV10-3	TRBJ2-5	.	13	CAISDGYAETQYF	TGTGCCATCAGTGATGGATACGCGGAGACCCAGTACTTC
many	TRBV3-1	TRBJ2-1	.	17	CASSPVTSGGVHNEQFF	TGTGCCAGCAGCCCAGTGACTAGTGGCGGGGTTCACAATGAGCAGTTCTTC